These 30 T cell receptor beta chains came from one sample sequenced in a study of cytomegalovirus exposure and HLA in healthy donors. The PCR used 60 Vbeta and 13 Jbeta primers. Measured with immunoSEQ multiplex PCR; TCRdb has only the in-frame clones, and not every one. In the table there are 110,000 or so clones, 70% to 80% of which are singletons. Material: PBMCs. These receptor sequences come from a human donor in good health.

This chain links TRBV23-1 with TRBJ1-2, with no clear D. TRBV23-1 is an open reading frame whose function is uncertain. This CDR3 comprises 17 residues. V lost 3 bases to trimming and J lost 0 bases, with 17 bases between them. CDR3 sequence (DNA): TGCGCCAGCAGTCAGTCACATACCTCTCCAGCTAACTATGGCTACACCTTC. Protein sequence: CASSQSHTSPANYGYTF.

V is TRBV7-2 and J is TRBJ2-5; D unclear. Germline-derived CDR1 and CDR2 are SGHTA and FQGNSA. V lost 5 bases, J lost 5 bases, and 9 bases lay in between. This CDR3 region has 12 residues. The CDR3 DNA is TGTGCCAGCAGCCTAGATCGTGAGACCCAGTACTTC. This encodes CASSLDRETQYF.

The rearrangement joins TRBV28 to TRBJ1-5; TRBD1 is a possible D gene (6 bases). The germline V gene encodes CDR1 MDHEN and CDR2 SYDVKM. The CDR3 has 15 amino acids. The V and J ends lost 11 bases and 6 bases respectively, with 23 bases between them. The chain's CDR3 is CASILGGGGGQPQHF. In nucleotides, the CDR3 is TGTGCCTCCATTTTAGGGGGGGGTGGAGGTCAGCCCCAGCATTTT.

The chain employs TRBV29-1 and TRBJ2-7, with a weak D call TRBD1 (6 bases). V dropped 8 bases and J dropped 1 base, with 15 bases sitting between them. Germline V gene sequence: CDR1 SQVTM, CDR2 ANQGSEA. The CDR3 consists of 13 residues. CDR3 bases: TGCAGCATTCGGACAGTTACTTCCTACGAGCAGTACTTC. Its protein is CSIRTVTSYEQYF.

The genes are TRBV2 and TRBJ2-7, with 13 bases lining up with TRBD2. CDR1 SNHLY and CDR2 FYNNEI come from the germline V gene. This CDR3 is 16 amino acids long. Unmatched junction bases numbered 8, after V lost 6 bases and J lost 3 bases. The CDR3, as DNA: TGTGCCAGCAGCGGCGGACTAGCGGGAGCCAGCTACGAGCAGTACTTC. This gives the protein CASSGGLAGASYEQYF.

This sequence joins TRBV4-3 and TRBJ2-7; TRBD2 agrees at 7 bases. The germline V gene has CDR1 LGHNA and CDR2 YSLEER. V was pared by 0 bases and J by 7 bases, with 9 bases of the junction left unmatched. This CDR3 comprises 15 residues. The CDR3 protein is CASSQEVAGRREQYF. The CDR3 region has the DNA TGCGCCAGCAGCCAAGAGGTTGCCGGGAGGAGGGAGCAGTACTTC.

This clone came up a few times. The rearrangement uses TRBV7-2 and TRBJ2-7; perhaps TRBD1 as D (7 bases). This CDR3 is built from 14 residues. Trimming took off 6 bases at V and 6 bases at J, with 18 bases between the two ends. Germline V CDR1 and CDR2: SGHTA, FQGNSA. The CDR3 loop is CASRGGRGISEQYF. The CDR3 nucleotides are TGTGCCAGCAGGGGGGGCAGGGGGATCTCCGAGCAGTACTTC.

Here the CDR3 DNA reads TGTGCCAGCAGTGACTGGACAGGGGGTAATCGGGAAAAACTGTTTTTT. Encoded protein: CASSDWTGGNREKLFF. This sequence joins TRBV25-1 and TRBJ1-4; 10 nucleotides line up with TRBD1. Germline V CDR1 and CDR2: MGHDK, SYGVNS. V shed 3 bases, J shed 8 bases, and the junction held 9 bases outside the gene matches. This CDR3 comprises 16 residues.

The V call is TRBV19, the J call TRBJ1-2; TRBD1 is a possible D gene (5 bases). CDR1 is LNHDA and CDR2 is SQIVND in the germline V gene (reference sequence). There are 14 residues in the CDR3. The ends were cut back, 4 bases at V and 4 bases at J, with 13 bases in the middle. The CDR3 coding sequence is TGTGCCAGTAGTACGGGCGACAGCTTCTATGGCTACACCTTC. Translating gives CASSTGDSFYGYTF.

This chain connects TRBV29-1 to TRBJ1-4, with a weak D call TRBD1 (5 bases). The CDR3 runs 16 residues. V was clipped by 2 bases and J by 7 bases, with 20 bases between them. CDR1 is SQVTM, CDR2 ANQGSEA, per germline. The CDR3 DNA is TGCAGCGTTGAACTCCTTTCGGCAGGGCTGGGTGAAAAACTGTTTTTT. As protein: CSVELLSAGLGEKLFF.

The chain is built from TRBV28 and TRBJ2-7; possibly TRBD1 for D (5 bases). V shed 5 bases and J shed 2 bases, with 16 bases lying between them. Germline V CDR1 and CDR2: MDHEN, SYDVKM. This CDR3 has 15 residues. Here the CDR3 reads CASSTPPPRAYEQYF. The CDR3 DNA sequence: TGTGCCAGCAGTACACCCCCGCCCAGGGCCTACGAGCAGTACTTC.

The J gene is TRBJ1-2, the V gene TRBV30; D is perhaps TRBD1 (5 bases). Germline loops: CDR1 GTSNPN, CDR2 SVGIG (reference sequence). Trimming left V 3 bases short and J 7 bases short, with 12 bases between. The CDR3 spans 12 residues. In nucleotides, the CDR3 is TGTGCCTGGAGCGAGGGACTACGTGGCTACACCTTC. Its protein is CAWSEGLRGYTF. Variable domain in full (rest from reference TRBV30 and TRBJ1-2): SQTIHQWPATLVQPVGSPLSLECTVEGTSNPNLYWYRQAAGRGLQLLFYSVGIGQISSEVPQNLSASRPQDRQFILSSKKLLLSDSGFYLCAWSEGLRGYTFGSGTRLTVV.

The rearrangement uses TRBV5-4 and TRBJ1-1; 8 bases align to TRBD1. CDR3 length: 13 residues. Trimming at V came to 4 bases and at J to 7 bases, leaving 6 bases not matched to a gene. Germline CDR1 and CDR2: SGHNT and YYREEE (reference sequence). Here the CDR3 DNA reads TGTGCCAGCAGCACCCGGACAGGGATTGAAGCTTTCTTT. Protein product: CASSTRTGIEAFF.

J is TRBJ1-5 and V is TRBV2; 7 bases map to TRBD1. From germline, CDR1 is SNHLY and CDR2 FYNNEI. V lost 4 bases and J lost 3; bases outside the gene matches: 6. The CDR3 runs to 15 residues. The chain's CDR3 is CASSAGQLDNQPQHF. The CDR3 bases are TGTGCCAGCAGTGCGGGACAGCTCGACAATCAGCCCCAGCATTTT.

The V and J genes are TRBV29-1 and TRBJ1-1; 7 nucleotides line up with TRBD1. The ends lost 2 bases at V and 3 bases at J; junction bases unmatched: 3. Germline V gene lookup returns CDR1 SQVTM and CDR2 ANQGSEA. The CDR3 is 13 amino acids. The CDR3 here is CSVEPGGDTEAFF. The CDR3 DNA reads TGCAGCGTTGAACCAGGGGGTGACACTGAAGCTTTCTTT.

The gene calls are TRBV27 and TRBJ1-1; D uncertain. The V end was cut by 6 bases, the J end by 0 bases, with 14 bases between. This CDR3 is built from 15 residues. Germline lookup yields CDR1 MNHEY and CDR2 SMNVEV (reference sequence). In DNA, the CDR3 is TGTGCCAGCAGAAGAACTTCCGCAATGAACACTGAAGCTTTCTTT. Translated, it gives CASRRTSAMNTEAFF.

This clone is a singleton in its sample. The chain has TRBV5-6 and TRBJ2-4; the match to TRBD1 covers 8 bases. The CDR3 is 18 residues long. Trimming at V came to 4 bases and at J to 6 bases, leaving 18 bases not matched to a gene. In germline, CDR1 is SGHDT, CDR2 YYEEEE. The CDR3 nucleotides read TGTGCCAGCAGCCGGCCCTGGGAGGACAGGGTGAACATAAACATTCAGTACTTC. Protein product: CASSRPWEDRVNINIQYF. Filled out from reference TRBV5-6 and TRBJ2-4, the complete variable domain reads DAGVTQSPTHLIKTRGQQVTLRCSPKSGHDTVSWYQQALGQGPQFIFQYYEEEERQRGNFPDRFSGHQFPNYSSELNVNALLLGDSALYLCASSRPWEDRVNINIQYFGAGTRLSVL.

The chain couples TRBV28 to TRBJ2-4, with D tentatively TRBD1 (5 bases). V lost 8 bases and J lost 4, with 12 bases in between. Germline values: CDR1 MDHEN, CDR2 SYDVKM. The CDR3 runs to 13 residues. The CDR3 bases are TGTGCCAGCCAAAGACAGATGAAAAACATTCAGTACTTC. This gives the protein CASQRQMKNIQYF.

This chain joins TRBV30 and TRBJ2-7; maybe TRBD1 (6 bases). The CDR3 sequence is 15 residues long. Per germline, CDR1 GTSNPN and CDR2 SVGIG (reference sequence). Trimming took off 2 bases at V and 3 bases at J, with 17 bases between the two ends. CDR3 residues: CAWSSPRPGDYEQYF. CDR3 bases: TGTGCCTGGAGTTCACCGCGCCCAGGGGACTACGAGCAGTACTTC.

V gene TRBV5-1 combines with J gene TRBJ2-3; D possibly corresponds to TRBD1 (6 bases). CDR1 and CDR2 (germline): SGHRS, YFSETQ. The ends were cut back, 4 bases at V and 1 base at J, with 13 bases in the middle. This CDR3 region has 15 residues. The CDR3 here is CASSHGQWRTDTQYF. CDR3 nucleotides: TGCGCCAGCAGCCACGGACAGTGGCGCACAGATACGCAGTATTTT. Looking up the rest from reference TRBV5-1 and TRBJ2-3 gives the full variable domain: KAGVTQTPRYLIKTRGQQVTLSCSPISGHRSVSWYQQTPGQGLQFLFEYFSETQRNKGNFPGRFSGRQFSNSRSEMNVSTLELGDSALYLCASSHGQWRTDTQYFGPGTRLTVL.

The V and J genes are TRBV20-1 and TRBJ1-2, with D possibly being TRBD1 (5 bases). This CDR3 has 11 amino acids. V was cut by 0 bases and J by 7 bases, with 6 bases left in between. Germline CDR1 and CDR2: DFQATT and SNEGSKA (reference sequence). DNA of the CDR3: TGCAGTGCTAGAGATGACAGTGGCTACACCTTC. It yields the protein CSARDDSGYTF.

The chain couples TRBV6-1 to TRBJ2-7, with unresolved D. This CDR3 has 14 amino acids. The V end was cut by 0 bases, the J end by 2 bases, with 8 bases between. CDR1 and CDR2 (germline): MNHNS, SASEGT. CDR3 protein: CASSEAVAPYEQYF. For the CDR3, the DNA is TGTGCCAGCAGTGAAGCCGTAGCCCCCTACGAGCAGTACTTC.

Worth noting for this clone: A junction boundary mismatches the germline segment, possibly from a read error. The chain carries TRBV7-9 and TRBJ2-5; D is unresolved. CDR3 length: 17 residues. CDR1 is SEHNR, CDR2 FQNEAQ, per germline (reference sequence). The CDR3: CSSSSLPAVSPQETQYF. For the CDR3, the DNA is TGTTCCAGCAGCTCTTTACCCGCGGTCAGCCCTCAAGAGACCCAGTACTTC.

J is TRBJ2-7 and V is TRBV28, with a weak D call TRBD2 (5 bases). Trimming stripped 8 bases from V and 8 bases from J, with 19 bases between. The CDR3 spans 13 residues. The germline gives CDR1 MDHEN, CDR2 SYDVKM. The CDR3 DNA is TGTGCCAGCTCTGGCGGGCTTACCTTGAAGCAGTACTTC. Protein product: CASSGGLTLKQYF.

The chain uses TRBV25-1 and TRBJ2-5; 9 nucleotides align to TRBD1. The J segment lost 3 bases and the V segment lost 0 bases, leaving 11 bases of the junction unmatched. CDR1 and CDR2 (germline): MGHDK, SYGVNS. This CDR3 is built from 18 residues. This chain's CDR3 is CASSEYRGWTGEEETQYF. CDR3 in DNA: TGTGCCAGCAGTGAATATAGGGGTTGGACAGGGGAGGAAGAGACCCAGTACTTC.

This clone was observed a handful of times. The chain combines TRBV5-1 with TRBJ2-7; maybe TRBD2 (6 bases). The germline gives CDR1 SGHRS, CDR2 YFSETQ. Trimming left V 5 bases short and J 4 bases short, with 16 bases between. CDR3 size: 14 residues. CDR3 coding DNA: TGCGCCAGCAGATTGAGGGACTCTCTTTACGAGCAGTACTTC. Translating gives CASRLRDSLYEQYF.

The chain has TRBV7-9 and TRBJ2-7; TRBD2 is a possible D gene (5 bases). Germline V gene sequence: CDR1 SEHNR, CDR2 FQNEAQ (reference sequence). Trimming stripped 5 bases from V and 4 bases from J, with 18 bases between. The CDR3 loop spans 15 amino acids. In DNA, the CDR3 is TGTGCCAGCAGCCCTGCCAGCGGAGGAGCGTACGAGCAGTACTTC. This translates into CASSPASGGAYEQYF.

J is TRBJ1-5 and V is TRBV19; D perhaps matches TRBD1 (5 bases). Trimming shortened V by 7 bases and J by 6 bases, and 13 bases separated the two germline ends. From germline, CDR1 is LNHDA and CDR2 SQIVND (reference sequence). The length of the CDR3 is 13 residues. CDR3 loop: CASTPGGVQPQHF. The CDR3 DNA is TGTGCCAGTACCCCCGGAGGGGTTCAGCCCCAGCATTTT.

The rearrangement joins TRBV29-1 to TRBJ1-2, with 12 positions matching TRBD1. This CDR3 region has 17 residues. Per germline, CDR1 SQVTM and CDR2 ANQGSEA. The V and J ends lost 6 bases and 0 bases, in that order; junction bases with no gene match: 11. The DNA for the CDR3 is TGCAGCGTCGTACGGCGTGGGACAGGGGGCACTAACTATGGCTACACCTTC. It translates to CSVVRRGTGGTNYGYTF.

The chain is built from TRBV30 and TRBJ2-3; 14 nucleotides agree with TRBD2. V gave up 5 bases and J gave up 1 base; unmatched junction bases: 14. Germline assignment: CDR1 GTSNPN and CDR2 SVGIG (reference sequence). The CDR3 has 19 amino acids. The CDR3 DNA sequence: TGTGCCTGGGACCCGGGACTAGCGGGAGTAGGTGTGGGCACAGATACGCAGTATTTT. Translated, it gives CAWDPGLAGVGVGTDTQYF.